This TCR beta chain emerged from a study of regulatory T cells in long-lasting Graves disease. General observations from the study: Persistent disease preferred TRBV28, TRBJ1-2 and TRBJ2-5; new disease, TRBV20-1 and TRBJ2-1.

To make TCR beta libraries, researchers used iRepertoire HTBI primers and Arm-PCR of CDR3 regions. Each CDR3 protein gets one entry after TCRdb re-called the multiplex PCR reads with MiXCR. In the table there are roughly 500,000 distinct CDR3 sequences, less than 15% of which are singletons. The CDR3 sequence is 13 residues long. Germline V gene data show CDR1 as MNHGY and CDR2 as SVAAGI. Concerning this clonotype itself: As yet, its antigen is unknown. A junction boundary mismatches the germline segment, possibly from a read error.

Indicated time point: newly diagnosed GD, antithyroid drugs for less than 3 months. The TCR library was made from RNA extracted from PBMCs. It was American Thyroid Association guidelines that determined Graves' disease diagnosis. This same sample was also part of a study on T cells in Graves' hyperthyroidism and ophthalmopathy. That work states: Also found in blood were most expanded thyroid clonotypes above 0.001.

This sequence joins TRBV6-9 and TRBJ2-1; perhaps TRBD1 as D (5 bases). Sequencing used peripheral blood mononuclear cells (PBMCs), obtained at new diagnosis, from a patient treated with antithyroid drugs. The clonotype was recovered from a woman between 50 and 59 years old with Graves disease. CDR3 nucleotides: TGTGCCAGCAGTTACAGGGCCTACGATGAGCAGTTCTTC. Protein: CASSYRAYDEQFF.